The 9 T cell receptor beta chains below were found in one sample sequenced in a study of blood T cell repertoires in COVID-19. TCRdb's table, derived via immunoSEQ multiplex PCR, lists solely in-frame clones and lacks some. The sample shows approximately 250,000 clones, approximately 88% of them seen only once. The sample consisted of PBMCs or T cells enriched from blood (not recorded which). The receptor source for this set is a woman in her 40s with acute COVID-19.

The chain links TRBV11-3 to TRBJ1-6, with TRBD1 as a possible D gene (5 bases). Germline assignment: CDR1 SGHNT and CDR2 YENEEA. The CDR3 consists of 14 residues. Trimming pared 4 bases from V and 5 bases from J, leaving 9 bases between. The CDR3 region is CASSSRQNNSPLHF. The CDR3 DNA sequence: TGTGCCAGCAGCTCGAGACAGAATAATTCACCCCTCCACTTT.

This chain joins TRBV7-9 and TRBJ2-7, with D uncertain. The germline V gene encodes CDR1 SEHNR and CDR2 FQNEAQ (reference sequence). Deletions cut 2 bases from V and 5 bases from J, with 4 bases between. CDR3 length: 11 amino acids. The CDR3 spells CASSLIDEQYF. DNA of the CDR3: TGTGCCAGCAGCTTAATAGACGAGCAGTACTTC.

The chain joins TRBV10-3 to TRBJ1-5; TRBD1 matches at 7 bases. Germline loops: CDR1 ENHRY, CDR2 SYGVKD. V lost 4 bases to trimming and J lost 4 bases; unmatched junction nucleotides: 1. The CDR3 spans 13 residues. CDR3 region: CAISARGNQPQHF. DNA of the CDR3: TGTGCCATCAGTGCCAGGGGGAATCAGCCCCAGCATTTT.

The chain joins TRBV29-1 to TRBJ1-2; no reliable D call. This CDR3 has 13 residues. Germline V CDR1 and CDR2: SQVTM, ANQGSEA. Between the trimmed V and J ends, which lost 5 bases and 4 bases, there was a span of 14 bases. The chain's CDR3 is CSVWLQQPYGYTF. Written as DNA, the CDR3 is TGCAGCGTTTGGTTACAGCAACCCTATGGCTACACCTTC.

V usage is TRBV20-1 and J usage is TRBJ2-5, with D uncertain. In germline, CDR1 is DFQATT, CDR2 SNEGSKA (reference sequence). This CDR3 has 11 amino acids. Trimming took 2 bases from V and 5 from J, leaving 6 bases between them. CDR3: CSARPRETQYF. The DNA for the CDR3 is TGCAGTGCTAGACCGCGGGAGACCCAGTACTTC.

The CDR3 spells CASSAHPRGSYNEQFF. The CDR3 DNA sequence: TGTGCCAGCAGCGCCCACCCAAGGGGTTCCTACAATGAGCAGTTCTTC. The rearrangement joins TRBV7-6 to TRBJ2-1, with a possible D match to TRBD1 (5 bases). There are 16 residues in the CDR3. Trimming shortened V by 5 bases and J by 1 base, and 15 bases separated the two germline ends. Per the germline V gene, CDR1 is SGHVS and CDR2 is FNYEAQ. Looking up the rest from reference TRBV7-6 and TRBJ2-1 gives the full variable domain: GAGVSQSPRYKVTKRGQDVALRCDPISGHVSLYWYRQALGQGPEFLTYFNYEAQQDKSGLPNDRFSAERPEGSISTLTIQRTEQRDSAMYRCASSAHPRGSYNEQFFGPGTRLTVL.

This chain uses TRBV27 with TRBJ2-7; 12 nucleotides line up with TRBD2. The germline V gene has CDR1 MNHEY and CDR2 SMNVEV (reference sequence). Losses at the gene ends were 5 bases for V and 2 bases for J; bases not matched to a gene: 10. CDR3 length equals 17 residues. CDR3 coding DNA: TGTGCCAGCAGTCCCAAAACGACTAGCGGGAGCCCCTACGAGCAGTACTTC. Amino acids: CASSPKTTSGSPYEQYF.

This clone came up once. V usage is TRBV19 and J usage is TRBJ1-6, with D uncertain. Germline V gene lookup returns CDR1 LNHDA and CDR2 SQIVND (reference sequence). The V gene lost 4 bases and the J gene lost 0 bases, with 10 bases spanning the gap. This CDR3 is 16 amino acids long. In DNA, the CDR3 is TGTGCCAGTAGTAGAGGAGGGAGCTCCTATAATTCACCCCTCCACTTT. It codes for CASSRGGSSYNSPLHF.

This chain links TRBV20-1 with TRBJ1-6, with TRBD1 matching over 8 bases. CDR1 is DFQATT, CDR2 SNEGSKA, per germline (reference sequence). The CDR3 consists of 14 residues. J gave up 9 bases and V 3 bases, and 7 bases lay outside the gene matches. CDR3 loop: CSASGTGGASPLHF. In DNA, the CDR3 is TGCAGTGCTAGTGGAACAGGGGGGGCTTCACCCCTCCACTTT.